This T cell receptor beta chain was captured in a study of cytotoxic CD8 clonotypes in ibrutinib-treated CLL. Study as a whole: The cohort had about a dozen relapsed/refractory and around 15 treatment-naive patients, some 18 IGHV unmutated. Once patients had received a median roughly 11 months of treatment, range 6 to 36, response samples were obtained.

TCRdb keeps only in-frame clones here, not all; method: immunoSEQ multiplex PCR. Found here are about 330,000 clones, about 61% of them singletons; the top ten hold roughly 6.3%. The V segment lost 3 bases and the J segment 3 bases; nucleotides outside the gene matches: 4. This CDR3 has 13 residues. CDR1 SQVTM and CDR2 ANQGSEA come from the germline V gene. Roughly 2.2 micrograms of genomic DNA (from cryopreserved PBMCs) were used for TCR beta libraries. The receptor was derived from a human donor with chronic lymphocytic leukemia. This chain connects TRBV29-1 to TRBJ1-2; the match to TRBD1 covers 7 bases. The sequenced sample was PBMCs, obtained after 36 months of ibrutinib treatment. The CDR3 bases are TGCAGCGTTGATACAGGGGCGGACTATGGCTACACCTTC. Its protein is CSVDTGADYGYTF.